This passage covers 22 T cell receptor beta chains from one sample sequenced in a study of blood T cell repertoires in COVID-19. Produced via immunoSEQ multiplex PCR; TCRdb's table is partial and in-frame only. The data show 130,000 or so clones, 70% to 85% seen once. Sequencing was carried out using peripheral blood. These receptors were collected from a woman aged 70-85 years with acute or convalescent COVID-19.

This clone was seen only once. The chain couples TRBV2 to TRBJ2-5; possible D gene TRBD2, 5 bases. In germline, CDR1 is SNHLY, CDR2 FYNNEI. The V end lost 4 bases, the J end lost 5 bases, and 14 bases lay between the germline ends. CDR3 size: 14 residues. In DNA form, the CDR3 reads TGTGCCAGCAGTGCTCCTAGCCCCGGGGAGACCCAGTACTTC. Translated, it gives CASSAPSPGETQYF.

CDR3 in DNA: TGCAGCGTTGGGGGACAGCACTATGGCTACACCTTC. It codes for CSVGGQHYGYTF. This chain links TRBV29-1 with TRBJ1-2; 7 nucleotides align to TRBD1. Germline values: CDR1 SQVTM, CDR2 ANQGSEA. V lost 4 bases, J lost 3 bases, and 2 bases stayed unmatched. This CDR3 comprises 12 residues.

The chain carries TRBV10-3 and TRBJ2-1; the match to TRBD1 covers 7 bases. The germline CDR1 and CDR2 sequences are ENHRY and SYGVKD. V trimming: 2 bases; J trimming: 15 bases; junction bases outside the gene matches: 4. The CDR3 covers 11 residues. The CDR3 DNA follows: TGTGCCATCAGTGAGGACAGGGATACGTTCTTC. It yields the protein CAISEDRDTFF.

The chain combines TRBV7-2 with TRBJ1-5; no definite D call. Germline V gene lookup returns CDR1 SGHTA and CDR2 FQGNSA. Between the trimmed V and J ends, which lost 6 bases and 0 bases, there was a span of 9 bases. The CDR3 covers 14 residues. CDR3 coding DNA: TGTGCCAGCAGTTCGGGAGTTAGCAATCAGCCCCAGCATTTT. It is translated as CASSSGVSNQPQHF.

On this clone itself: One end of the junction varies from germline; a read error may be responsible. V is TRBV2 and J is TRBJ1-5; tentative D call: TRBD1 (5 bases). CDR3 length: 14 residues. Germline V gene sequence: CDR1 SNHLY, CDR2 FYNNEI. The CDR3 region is CASSESSGNPPQHF. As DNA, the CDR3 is TGTGCCAGCAGTGAAAGTTCAGGGAATCCGCCCCAGCATTTT.

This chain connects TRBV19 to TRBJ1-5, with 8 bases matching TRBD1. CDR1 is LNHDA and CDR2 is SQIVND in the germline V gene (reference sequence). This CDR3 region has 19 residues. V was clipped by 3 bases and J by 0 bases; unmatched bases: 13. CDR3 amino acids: CASSILRQGFYGSNQPQHF. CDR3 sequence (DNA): TGTGCCAGTAGTATCCTCCGACAGGGGTTTTATGGTAGCAATCAGCCCCAGCATTTT.

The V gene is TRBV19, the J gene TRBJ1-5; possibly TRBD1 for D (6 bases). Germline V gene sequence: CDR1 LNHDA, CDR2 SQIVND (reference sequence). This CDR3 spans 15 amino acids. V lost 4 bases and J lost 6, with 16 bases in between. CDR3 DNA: TGTGCCAGTAGTACCAACAGGGTCCAGGGTCAGCCCCAGCATTTT. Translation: CASSTNRVQGQPQHF.

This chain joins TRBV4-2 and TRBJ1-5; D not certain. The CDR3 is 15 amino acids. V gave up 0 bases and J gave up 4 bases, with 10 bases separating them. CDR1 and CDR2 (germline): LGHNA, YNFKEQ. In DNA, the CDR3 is TGTGCCAGCAGCCAAGATACTTTAAGTAATCAGCCCCAGCATTTT. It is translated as CASSQDTLSNQPQHF.

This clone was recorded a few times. The CDR3 DNA is TGCAGCGTTGAGGGACTAGCGACCAATGAGCAGTTCTTC. Translating gives CSVEGLATNEQFF. This rearrangement joins TRBV29-1 to TRBJ2-1; the match to TRBD2 covers 10 bases. The junction had 2 bases not matched to a gene; V was cut back by 3 bases and J by 6 bases. CDR3 length: 13 amino acids. The V gene's germline CDR1 is SQVTM and CDR2 ANQGSEA.

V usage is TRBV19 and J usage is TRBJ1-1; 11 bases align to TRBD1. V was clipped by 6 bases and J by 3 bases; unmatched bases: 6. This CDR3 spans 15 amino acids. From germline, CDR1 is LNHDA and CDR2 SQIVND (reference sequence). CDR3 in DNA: TGTGCCAGTAGGGACAGGGGGCGCTTAGACACTGAAGCTTTCTTT. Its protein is CASRDRGRLDTEAFF.

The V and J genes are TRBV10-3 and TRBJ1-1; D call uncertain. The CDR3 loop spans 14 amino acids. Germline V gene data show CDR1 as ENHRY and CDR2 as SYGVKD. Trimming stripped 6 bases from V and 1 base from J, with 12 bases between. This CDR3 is CAIRGVQGNTEAFF. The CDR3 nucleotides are TGTGCCATCAGGGGCGTACAAGGGAACACTGAAGCTTTCTTT.

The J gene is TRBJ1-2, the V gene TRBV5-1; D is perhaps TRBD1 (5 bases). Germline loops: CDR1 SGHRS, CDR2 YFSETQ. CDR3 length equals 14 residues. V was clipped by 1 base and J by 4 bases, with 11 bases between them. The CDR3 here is CASSLQGERYGYTF. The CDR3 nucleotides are TGCGCCAGCAGCTTGCAAGGGGAACGCTATGGCTACACCTTC.

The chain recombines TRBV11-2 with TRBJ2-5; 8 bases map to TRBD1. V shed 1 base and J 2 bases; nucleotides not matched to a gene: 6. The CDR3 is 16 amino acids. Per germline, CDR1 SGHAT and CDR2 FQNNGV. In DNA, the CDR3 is TGTGCCAGCAGCTTAGGGGGGACAGGTCTTCAAGAGACCCAGTACTTC. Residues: CASSLGGTGLQETQYF. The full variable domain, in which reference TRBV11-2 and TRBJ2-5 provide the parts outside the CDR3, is EAGVAQSPRYKIIEKRQSVAFWCNPISGHATLYWYQQILGQGPKLLIQFQNNGVVDDSQLPKDRFSAERLKGVDSTLKIQPAKLEDSAVYLCASSLGGTGLQETQYFGPGTRLLVL.

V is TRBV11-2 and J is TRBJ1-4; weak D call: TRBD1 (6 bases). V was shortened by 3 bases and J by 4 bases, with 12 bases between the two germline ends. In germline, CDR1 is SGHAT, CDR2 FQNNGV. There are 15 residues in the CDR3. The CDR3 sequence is CASSLTQGINEKLFF. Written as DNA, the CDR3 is TGTGCCAGCAGCTTGACTCAGGGGATTAATGAAAAACTGTTTTTT. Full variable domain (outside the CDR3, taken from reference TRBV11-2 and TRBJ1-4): EAGVAQSPRYKIIEKRQSVAFWCNPISGHATLYWYQQILGQGPKLLIQFQNNGVVDDSQLPKDRFSAERLKGVDSTLKIQPAKLEDSAVYLCASSLTQGINEKLFFGSGTQLSVL.

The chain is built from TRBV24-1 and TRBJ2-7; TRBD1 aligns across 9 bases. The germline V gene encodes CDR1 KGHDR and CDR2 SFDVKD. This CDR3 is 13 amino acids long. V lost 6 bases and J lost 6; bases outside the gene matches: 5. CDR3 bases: TGTGCCACCAGTAGGGGACAGGGATTCGAGCAGTACTTC. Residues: CATSRGQGFEQYF.

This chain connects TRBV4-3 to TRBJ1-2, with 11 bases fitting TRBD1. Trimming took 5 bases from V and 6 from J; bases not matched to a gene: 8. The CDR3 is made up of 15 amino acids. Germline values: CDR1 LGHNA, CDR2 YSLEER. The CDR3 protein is CASSGRTGGRDGYTF. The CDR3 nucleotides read TGCGCCAGCAGCGGCCGGACAGGGGGCAGGGATGGCTACACCTTC.

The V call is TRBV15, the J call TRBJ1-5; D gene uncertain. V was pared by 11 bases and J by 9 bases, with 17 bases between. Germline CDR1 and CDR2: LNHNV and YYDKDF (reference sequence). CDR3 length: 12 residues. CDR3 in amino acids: CALRPSGGPQHF. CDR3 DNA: TGTGCCCTTCGGCCCAGCGGAGGGCCCCAGCATTTT.

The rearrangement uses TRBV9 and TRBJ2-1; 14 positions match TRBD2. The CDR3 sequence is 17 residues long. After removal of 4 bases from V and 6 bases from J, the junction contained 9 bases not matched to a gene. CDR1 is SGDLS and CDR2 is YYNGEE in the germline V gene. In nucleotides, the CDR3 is TGTGCCAGCAGCCCCCTGACTAGCGGGGGGGCACTCAATGAGCAGTTCTTC. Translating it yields CASSPLTSGGALNEQFF.

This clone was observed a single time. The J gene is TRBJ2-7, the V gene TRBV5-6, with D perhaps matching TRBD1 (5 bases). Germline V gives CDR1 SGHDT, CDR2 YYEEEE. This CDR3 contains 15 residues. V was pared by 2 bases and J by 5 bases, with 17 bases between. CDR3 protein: CASSFFLRTYNEQYV. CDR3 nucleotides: TGTGCCAGCAGCTTTTTTCTGAGGACATATAACGAGCAGTACGTC.

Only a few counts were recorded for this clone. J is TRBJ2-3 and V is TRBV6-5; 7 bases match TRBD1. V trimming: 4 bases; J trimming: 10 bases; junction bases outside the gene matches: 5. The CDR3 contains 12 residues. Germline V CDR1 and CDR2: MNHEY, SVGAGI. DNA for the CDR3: TGTGCCAGCAGTTTTTTACAGGGGCCGCAGTATTTT. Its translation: CASSFLQGPQYF.

The CDR3 reads CASTPGRLIATNEKLFF. As DNA, the CDR3 is TGTGCCAGTACCCCCGGCAGGCTTATAGCAACTAATGAAAAACTGTTTTTT. The chain combines TRBV19 with TRBJ1-4, with unresolved D. Germline-derived CDR1 and CDR2 are LNHDA and SQIVND (reference sequence). The CDR3 length is 17 residues. V was pared by 7 bases and J by 0 bases, with 18 bases between.

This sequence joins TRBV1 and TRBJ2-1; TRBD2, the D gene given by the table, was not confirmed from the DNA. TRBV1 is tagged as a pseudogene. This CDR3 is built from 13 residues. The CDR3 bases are TGCACCAGCAGCAACCCGAAGGAGCGGGGACAGTTCTTC. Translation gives CTSSNPKERGQFF.